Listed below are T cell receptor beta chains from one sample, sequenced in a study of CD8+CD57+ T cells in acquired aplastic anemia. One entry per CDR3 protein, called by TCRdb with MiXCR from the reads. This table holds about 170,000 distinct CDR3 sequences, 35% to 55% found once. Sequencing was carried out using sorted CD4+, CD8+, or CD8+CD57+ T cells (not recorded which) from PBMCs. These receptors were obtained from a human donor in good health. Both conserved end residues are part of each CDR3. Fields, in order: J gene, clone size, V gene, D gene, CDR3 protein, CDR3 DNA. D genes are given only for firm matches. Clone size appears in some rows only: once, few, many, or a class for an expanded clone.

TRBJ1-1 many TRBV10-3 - CAISESGAGRETEAFF TGTGCCATCAGTGAGTCAGGGGCCGGGCGGGAAACTGAAGCTTTCTTT
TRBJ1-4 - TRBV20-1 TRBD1 CSASDRGGEKLFF TGCAGTGCTTCGGACAGGGGAGGTGAAAAACTGTTTTTT
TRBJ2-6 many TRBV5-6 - CASSDQVNSGANVLTF TGTGCCAGCAGCGACCAGGTGAACTCTGGGGCCAACGTCCTGACTTTC
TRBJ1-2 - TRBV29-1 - CSVASNYGYTF TGCAGCGTAGCTTCTAACTATGGCTACACCTTC
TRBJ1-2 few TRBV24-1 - CATSDFRYGYTF TGTGCCACCAGTGATTTTAGGTATGGCTACACCTTC
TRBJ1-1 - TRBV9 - CASSVYSKMNTEAFF TGTGCCAGCAGCGTATATAGTAAAATGAACACTGAAGCTTTCTTT
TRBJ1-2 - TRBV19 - CASSIQGTYGYTF TGTGCCAGTAGTATCCAGGGGACCTATGGCTACACCTTC
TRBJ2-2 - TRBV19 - CASSFRAGELFF TGTGCCAGTAGTTTCCGGGCCGGGGAGCTGTTTTTT
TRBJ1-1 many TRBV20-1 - CSARDGPAFF TGCAGTGCTAGAGATGGACCGGCTTTCTTT
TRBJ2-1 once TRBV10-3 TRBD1 CAISDRQGRNEQFF TGTGCCATCAGTGACCGACAGGGCCGCAATGAGCAGTTCTTC
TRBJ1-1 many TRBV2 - CASSEDLPTEAFF TGTGCCAGCAGTGAGGACTTGCCCACTGAAGCTTTCTTT
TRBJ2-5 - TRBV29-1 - CSVRVNTGQETQYF TGCAGCGTTAGGGTCAACACAGGCCAAGAGACCCAGTACTTC
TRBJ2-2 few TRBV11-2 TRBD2 CASSLGVLAGDTGELFF TGTGCCAGCAGCTTAGGTGTGCTAGCGGGAGATACCGGGGAGCTGTTTTTT
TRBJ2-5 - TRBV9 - CASSVGGRPGETQYF TGTGCCAGCAGCGTAGGGGGTCGCCCAGGAGAGACCCAGTACTTC
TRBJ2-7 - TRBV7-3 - CASSMDVSYEQYF TGTGCCAGCAGCATGGACGTCTCCTACGAGCAGTACTTC
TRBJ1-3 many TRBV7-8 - CASSLVGDTIYF TGTGCCAGCAGCTTAGTGGGGGACACCATATATTTT
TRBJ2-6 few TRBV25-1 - CASSELEGRAGANVLTF TGTGCCAGCAGTGAGTTAGAGGGCAGGGCTGGGGCCAACGTCCTGACTTTC
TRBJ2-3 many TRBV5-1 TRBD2 CASSWTSGEADTQYF TGCGCCAGCAGCTGGACTAGCGGGGAAGCAGATACGCAGTATTTT
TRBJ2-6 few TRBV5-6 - CASSFTGLRSGANVLTF TGTGCCAGCAGCTTCACTGGCCTCCGATCTGGGGCCAACGTCCTGACTTTC
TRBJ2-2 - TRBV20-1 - CSASGGYGSFRNTGELFF TGCAGTGCTAGCGGGGGCTACGGATCCTTTCGGAACACCGGGGAGCTGTTTTTT
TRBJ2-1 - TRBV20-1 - CSARDLVAREQFF TGCAGTGCTAGGGACCTCGTAGCGAGGGAGCAGTTCTTC
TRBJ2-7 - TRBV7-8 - CASSDSRTTGWYEQYF TGTGCCAGCAGTGATAGTCGGACGACGGGGTGGTACGAGCAGTACTTC
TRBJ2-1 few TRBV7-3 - CASSPFDNEQFF TGTGCCAGCAGCCCATTCGACAATGAGCAGTTCTTC
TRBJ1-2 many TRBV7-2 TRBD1 CASSSTGERGYTF TGTGCCAGCAGTTCTACAGGGGAGCGTGGCTACACCTTC
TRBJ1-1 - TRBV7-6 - CASSFGPENTEAFF TGTGCCAGCAGCTTTGGCCCAGAGAACACTGAAGCTTTCTTT
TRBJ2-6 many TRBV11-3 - CASSTGLANVLTF TGTGCCAGCAGCACCGGTCTGGCCAACGTCCTGACTTTC
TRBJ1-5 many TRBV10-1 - CASSGAGNQPQHF TGCGCCAGCAGTGGGGCGGGCAATCAGCCCCAGCATTTT
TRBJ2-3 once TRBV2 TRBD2 CASSVLAGDVDTQYF TGTGCCAGCAGTGTGCTAGCGGGAGACGTAGATACGCAGTATTTT
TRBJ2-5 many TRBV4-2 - CASSQGLGEVETQYF TGTGCCAGCAGCCAAGGATTAGGGGAGGTTGAGACCCAGTACTTC
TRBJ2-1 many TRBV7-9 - CASMQGTLIEQFF TGTGCCAGCATGCAGGGGACTCTGATTGAGCAGTTCTTC
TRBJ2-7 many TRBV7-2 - CASSSIRSGKSYEQYF TGTGCCAGCAGCTCCATCCGATCAGGGAAATCCTACGAGCAGTACTTC
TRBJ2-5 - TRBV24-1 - CATSDFRGDQETQYF TGTGCCACCAGTGATTTTAGAGGGGACCAAGAGACCCAGTACTTC
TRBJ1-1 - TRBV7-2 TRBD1 CASSPGGAPRNTEAFF TGTGCCAGCAGCCCAGGGGGCGCTCCGAGGAACACTGAAGCTTTCTTT
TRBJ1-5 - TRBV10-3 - CAISDRMKQPQHF TGTGCCATCAGCGACAGGATGAAACAGCCCCAGCATTTT
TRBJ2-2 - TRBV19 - CASREGSSTGELFF TGTGCCAGTAGAGAGGGATCATCTACCGGGGAGCTGTTTTTT
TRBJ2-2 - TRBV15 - CATSRFAAGELFF TGTGCCACCAGCAGATTCGCGGCCGGGGAGCTGTTTTTT
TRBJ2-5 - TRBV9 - CASSVGVLAPETQYF TGTGCCAGCAGCGTAGGAGTTCTAGCTCCAGAGACCCAGTACTTC
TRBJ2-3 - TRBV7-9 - CASRGVSDTQYF TGTGCCAGCCGTGGAGTTTCAGATACGCAGTATTTT
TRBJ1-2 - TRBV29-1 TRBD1 CSGQGAHAGYGYTF TGCAGCGGACAGGGGGCACATGCGGGGTATGGCTACACCTTC
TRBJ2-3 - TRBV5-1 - CASSLVSGLTDTQYF TGCGCCAGCAGCTTGGTTAGCGGTCTCACAGATACGCAGTATTTT
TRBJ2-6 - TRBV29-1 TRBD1 CSVEGGTGAKSGANVLTF TGCAGCGTTGAAGGAGGGACAGGGGCTAAATCTGGGGCCAACGTCCTGACTTTC
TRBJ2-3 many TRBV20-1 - CSARLGGTTDTQYF TGCAGTGCCCGGTTGGGTGGCACCACAGATACGCAGTATTTT
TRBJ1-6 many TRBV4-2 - CASSQEPRGDGSPLHF TGTGCCAGCAGCCAAGAGCCTCGGGGGGATGGTTCACCCCTCCACTTT
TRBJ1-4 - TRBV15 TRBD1 CATTPGDRVPEKLFF TGTGCCACCACACCGGGCGACAGGGTCCCCGAAAAACTGTTTTTT
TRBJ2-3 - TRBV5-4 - CASSSTGGVDTQYF TGTGCCAGCAGCTCGACCGGGGGCGTAGATACGCAGTATTTT
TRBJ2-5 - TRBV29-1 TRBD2 CSARLAEAGETQYF TGCAGCGCCAGACTAGCGGAGGCCGGAGAGACCCAGTACTTC
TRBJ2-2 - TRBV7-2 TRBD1 CASSRDRVTGELFF TGTGCCAGCAGTCGAGACAGGGTCACCGGGGAGCTGTTTTTT